This is a list of T cell receptor beta chains from one sample in a study of blood T cell repertoires in COVID-19. Profiling relied on immunoSEQ multiplex PCR, and the TCRdb table lists in-frame clones only, not all of them. Here the sample spans 70,000 to 75,000 clones, 80% to 90% being singletons. The sample consisted of peripheral blood. Source of these receptors: a human donor in a cohort sampled during active COVID-19. CDR3s include the opening cysteine and the closing phenylalanine or tryptophan. A D gene is named only where the DNA matches it firmly. For some rows the clone size is stated as once, few or many, or as a class when expanded; others skip it.

v_call	clone_size	d_call	j_call	cdr3_aa	cdr3_nt
TRBV7-2	NA	NA	TRBJ1-2	CASRFPWRPPYGYTF	TGTGCCAGCAGATTCCCCTGGCGGCCTCCGTATGGCTACACCTTC
TRBV5-1	NA	NA	TRBJ2-3	CASSLEAGGSTDTQYF	TGCGCCAGCAGCTTGGAAGCGGGCGGAAGCACAGATACGCAGTATTTT
TRBV5-4	NA	TRBD1	TRBJ1-1	CASSFDRGEAEAFF	TGTGCCAGCAGCTTTGACAGGGGAGAGGCTGAAGCTTTCTTT
TRBV7-8	NA	TRBD1	TRBJ1-4	CASSLRQTGGSEKLFF	TGTGCCAGCAGCTTAAGGCAGACAGGGGGGAGTGAAAAACTGTTTTTT
TRBV6-6	NA	TRBD1	TRBJ2-5	CASVRDRGQETQYF	TGTGCCAGCGTCCGGGACAGGGGTCAAGAGACCCAGTACTTC
TRBV18	NA	TRBD1	TRBJ1-3	CASSRNTGAESSGNTIYF	TGTGCCAGCTCACGGAATACAGGGGCTGAGAGCTCTGGAAACACCATATATTTT
TRBV29-1	NA	NA	TRBJ2-1	CSVEGAGSSNEQFF	TGCAGCGTTGAGGGGGCAGGGAGTTCCAATGAGCAGTTCTTC
TRBV18	NA	TRBD1	TRBJ2-7	CASSPTGGRGEQYF	TGTGCCAGCTCGCCGACAGGGGGTAGGGGCGAGCAGTACTTC
TRBV5-6	NA	NA	TRBJ1-2	CASTPTLTSWSGPYGYTF	TGTGCCAGCACCCCGACCCTTACATCGTGGAGTGGCCCCTATGGCTACACCTTC
TRBV5-1	once	NA	TRBJ2-1	CASREESGIDHEQFF	TGCGCCAGCAGGGAGGAGTCGGGTATAGACCATGAGCAGTTCTTC
TRBV19	NA	TRBD2	TRBJ2-5	CASSIGGRAPGTQYF	TGTGCCAGTAGTATAGGGGGGAGGGCCCCGGGGACCCAGTACTTC
TRBV25-1	NA	NA	TRBJ1-1	CASIGQFEAFF	TGTGCCAGCATTGGGCAGTTCGAAGCTTTCTTT
TRBV7-9	NA	NA	TRBJ2-3	CASSPRRSTDTQYF	TGTGCCAGCAGCCCTAGGAGGAGCACAGATACGCAGTATTTT
TRBV11-2	NA	TRBD2	TRBJ2-7	CASSLVGLAEDQTYEQYF	TGTGCCAGCAGCTTAGTGGGACTAGCGGAGGATCAGACCTACGAGCAGTACTTC
TRBV6-5	NA	TRBD1	TRBJ1-1	CASTTGEVTEAFF	TGTGCCAGCACAACAGGGGAGGTCACTGAAGCTTTCTTT
TRBV12-3/TRBV12-4	NA	NA	TRBJ1-1	CASRPPQAEAFF	TGTGCCAGCAGGCCTCCGCAGGCTGAAGCTTTCTTT
TRBV30	NA	NA	TRBJ2-7	CAWSRSRDSEQYF	TGTGCCTGGAGCCGATCCCGGGACTCCGAGCAGTACTTC
TRBV9	NA	NA	TRBJ1-1	CASTLGGERTEAFF	TGTGCCAGCACCTTGGGGGGGGAGCGGACTGAAGCTTTCTTT
TRBV7-8	NA	NA	TRBJ1-1	CASSPLRDTEAFF	TGTGCCAGCAGCCCACTGAGGGACACTGAAGCTTTCTTT
TRBV9	NA	TRBD1	TRBJ2-5	CASSVGTGDQETQYF	TGTGCCAGCAGCGTCGGGACAGGGGACCAAGAGACCCAGTACTTC
TRBV15	NA	NA	TRBJ1-3	CATSPTANRNTIYF	TGTGCCACCAGCCCAACAGCTAACCGAAACACCATATATTTT
TRBV5-5	few	TRBD1	TRBJ2-7	CASSFSGQGPYEQYF	TGTGCCAGCAGCTTTTCGGGACAGGGACCCTACGAGCAGTACTTC
TRBV7-9	NA	NA	TRBJ2-4	CASSPLEEWSKNIQYF	TGTGCCAGCAGCCCTCTGGAGGAATGGTCCAAAAACATTCAGTACTTC
TRBV12-3/TRBV12-4	NA	TRBD1	TRBJ2-7	CASSRTGTYEQYF	TGTGCCAGCAGCCGGACAGGGACCTACGAGCAGTACTTC
TRBV25-1	NA	TRBD2	TRBJ2-2	CASTKTSGGAGGTGELFF	TGTGCCAGCACCAAGACTAGCGGGGGGGCTGGAGGAACCGGGGAGCTGTTTTTT
TRBV18	NA	NA	TRBJ1-1	CASSPTEGSPNTEAFF	TGTGCCAGCTCGCCAACTGAGGGCAGCCCGAACACTGAAGCTTTCTTT
TRBV10-1	NA	NA	TRBJ2-2	CASSSNEEGANTGELFF	TGCGCCAGCAGTAGTAACGAGGAGGGAGCGAACACCGGGGAGCTGTTTTTT
TRBV5-4	NA	NA	TRBJ2-3	CASSNQGGEGDTQYF	TGTGCCAGCAGCAACCAAGGGGGGGAGGGAGATACGCAGTATTTT
TRBV2	few	NA	TRBJ1-5	CASREDRNSNQPQHF	TGTGCCAGCAGGGAGGACAGAAATAGCAATCAGCCCCAGCATTTT
TRBV4-3	once	TRBD2	TRBJ2-1	CASSQDSLAGKTNEQFF	TGCGCCAGCAGCCAAGATTCACTAGCGGGGAAGACCAATGAGCAGTTCTTC
TRBV6-6	NA	NA	TRBJ2-1	CASSQRTATSEQFF	TGTGCCAGCAGTCAAAGGACTGCAACAAGTGAGCAGTTCTTC
TRBV4-3	NA	NA	TRBJ2-7	CASSQGRGNYEQYF	TGCGCCAGCAGCCAAGGAAGGGGGAACTACGAGCAGTACTTC
TRBV27	once	TRBD1	TRBJ2-3	CASRRTTQGPTDTQYF	TGTGCCAGCAGACGAACGACACAGGGGCCCACAGATACGCAGTATTTT
TRBV5-1	NA	NA	TRBJ1-1	CASSLGQGWGTEAFF	TGCGCCAGCAGCTTGGGGCAGGGGTGGGGCACTGAAGCTTTCTTT
TRBV6-4	NA	NA	TRBJ1-2	CASSVEGSYGYTF	TGTGCCAGCAGTGTGGAGGGAAGCTATGGCTACACCTTC
TRBV7-2	NA	TRBD1	TRBJ2-7	CASSAQGTAPSYEQYF	TGTGCCAGCAGCGCGCAGGGGACAGCACCCTCCTACGAGCAGTACTTC
TRBV18	NA	TRBD2	TRBJ2-2	CASSLQRDLTGELFF	TGTGCCAGCTCACTCCAGCGGGACCTCACCGGGGAGCTGTTTTTT
TRBV5-1	NA	NA	TRBJ2-1	CASHTTGSYNEQFF	TGCGCCAGCCATACGACAGGCTCCTACAATGAGCAGTTCTTC
TRBV20-1	NA	TRBD2	TRBJ2-7	CSASFSGGSYEQYF	TGCAGCGCTAGTTTTAGCGGGGGGTCCTACGAGCAGTACTTC
TRBV5-1	NA	TRBD1	TRBJ1-1	CASSLRQGNTEAFF	TGCGCCAGCAGCTTAAGACAGGGGAACACTGAAGCTTTCTTT
TRBV4-3	NA	TRBD1	TRBJ2-2	CASSQSTGYTGELFF	TGCGCCAGCAGCCAATCGACAGGGTACACCGGGGAGCTGTTTTTT
TRBV5-1	NA	NA	TRBJ1-1	CASSPGLMGTEAFF	TGCGCCAGCAGCCCGGGACTCATGGGGACTGAAGCTTTCTTT
TRBV5-1	NA	NA	TRBJ2-1	CASSNQDEQFF	TGCGCCAGCAGTAACCAGGATGAGCAGTTCTTC